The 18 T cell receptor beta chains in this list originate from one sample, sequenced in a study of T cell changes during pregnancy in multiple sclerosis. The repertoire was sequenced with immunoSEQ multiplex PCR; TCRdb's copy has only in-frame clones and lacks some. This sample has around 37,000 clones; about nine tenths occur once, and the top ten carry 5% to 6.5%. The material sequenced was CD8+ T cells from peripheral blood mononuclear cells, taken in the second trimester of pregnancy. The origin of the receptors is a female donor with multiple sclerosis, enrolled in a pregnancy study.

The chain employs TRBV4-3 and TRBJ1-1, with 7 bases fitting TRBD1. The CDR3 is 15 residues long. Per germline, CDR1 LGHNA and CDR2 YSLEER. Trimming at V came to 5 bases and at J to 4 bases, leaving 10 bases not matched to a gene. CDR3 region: CASSTGQVLGTEAFF. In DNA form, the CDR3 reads TGCGCCAGCAGCACCGGACAGGTCCTGGGCACTGAAGCTTTCTTT.

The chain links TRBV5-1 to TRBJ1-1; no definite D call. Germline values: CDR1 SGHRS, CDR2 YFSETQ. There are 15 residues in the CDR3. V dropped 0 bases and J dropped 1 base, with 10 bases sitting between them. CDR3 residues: CASSLAGPQNTEAFF. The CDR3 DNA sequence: TGCGCCAGCAGCTTGGCTGGGCCCCAGAACACTGAAGCTTTCTTT.

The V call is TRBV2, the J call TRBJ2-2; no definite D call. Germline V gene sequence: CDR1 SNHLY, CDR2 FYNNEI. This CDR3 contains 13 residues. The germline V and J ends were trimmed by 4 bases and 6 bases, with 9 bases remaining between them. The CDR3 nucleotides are TGTGCCAGCAGTGGCGGTTTCGCCGGGGAGCTGTTTTTT. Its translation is CASSGGFAGELFF. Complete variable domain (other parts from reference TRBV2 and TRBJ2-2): EPEVTQTPSHQVTQMGQEVILRCVPISNHLYFYWYRQILGQKVEFLVSFYNNEISEKSEIFDDQFSVERPDGSNFTLKIRSTKLEDSAMYFCASSGGFAGELFFGEGSRLTVL.

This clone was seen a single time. The CDR3 region is CASSFGGGVSDTQYF. As DNA, the CDR3 is TGTGCCAGCAGCTTTGGCGGGGGCGTATCCGATACGCAGTATTTT. The rearrangement joins TRBV5-6 to TRBJ2-3; a possible D gene is TRBD2 (7 bases). This CDR3 spans 15 amino acids. Trimming left V 2 bases short and J 6 bases short, with 16 bases between. Per the germline V gene, CDR1 is SGHDT and CDR2 is YYEEEE.

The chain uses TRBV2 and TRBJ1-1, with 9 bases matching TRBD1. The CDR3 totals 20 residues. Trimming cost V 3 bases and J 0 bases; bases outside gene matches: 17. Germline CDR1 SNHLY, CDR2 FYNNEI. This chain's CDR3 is CASSDSTGGPESAMNTEAFF. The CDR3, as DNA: TGTGCCAGCAGTGACAGCACAGGGGGCCCTGAATCGGCGATGAACACTGAAGCTTTCTTT.

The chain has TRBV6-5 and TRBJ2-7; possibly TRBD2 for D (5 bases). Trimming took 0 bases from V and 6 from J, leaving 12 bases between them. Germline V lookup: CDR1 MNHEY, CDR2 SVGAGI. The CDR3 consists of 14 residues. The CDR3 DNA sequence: TGTGCCAGCAGTTACTCGGGGAGCCCCGGCGAGCAGTACTTC. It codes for CASSYSGSPGEQYF.

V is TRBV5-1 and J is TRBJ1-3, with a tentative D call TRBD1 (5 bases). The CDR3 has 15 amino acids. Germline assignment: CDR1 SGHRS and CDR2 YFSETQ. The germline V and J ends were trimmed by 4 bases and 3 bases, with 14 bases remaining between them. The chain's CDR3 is CASSIGHIYGNTIYF. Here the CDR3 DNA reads TGCGCCAGCAGCATAGGACATATCTATGGAAACACCATATATTTT.

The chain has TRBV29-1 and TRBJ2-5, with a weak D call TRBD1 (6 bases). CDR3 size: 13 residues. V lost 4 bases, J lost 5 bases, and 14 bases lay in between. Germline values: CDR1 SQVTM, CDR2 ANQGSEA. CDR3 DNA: TGCAGCGTTGTTAGGGGGTTTGGGGAGACCCAGTACTTC. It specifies CSVVRGFGETQYF.

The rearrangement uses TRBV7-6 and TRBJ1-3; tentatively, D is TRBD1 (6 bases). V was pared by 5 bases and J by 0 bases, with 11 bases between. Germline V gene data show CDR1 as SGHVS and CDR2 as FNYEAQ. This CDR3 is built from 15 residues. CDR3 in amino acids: CASSTTGSSGNTIYF. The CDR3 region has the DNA TGTGCCAGCAGCACCACAGGGAGCTCTGGAAACACCATATATTTT.

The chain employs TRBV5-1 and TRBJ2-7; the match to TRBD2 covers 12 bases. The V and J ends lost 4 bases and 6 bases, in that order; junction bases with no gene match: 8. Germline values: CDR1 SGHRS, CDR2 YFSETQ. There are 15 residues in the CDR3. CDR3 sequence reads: CASSLRTSGVSEQYF. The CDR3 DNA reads TGCGCCAGCAGCCTCCGGACTAGCGGGGTCAGCGAGCAGTACTTC.

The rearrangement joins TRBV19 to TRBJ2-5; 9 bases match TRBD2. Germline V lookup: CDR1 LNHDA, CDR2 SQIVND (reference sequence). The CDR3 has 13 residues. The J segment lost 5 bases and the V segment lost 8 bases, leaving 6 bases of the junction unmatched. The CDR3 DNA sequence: TGTGCCAGTGAGCTAGCGGGAAGCGAGACCCAGTACTTC. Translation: CASELAGSETQYF.

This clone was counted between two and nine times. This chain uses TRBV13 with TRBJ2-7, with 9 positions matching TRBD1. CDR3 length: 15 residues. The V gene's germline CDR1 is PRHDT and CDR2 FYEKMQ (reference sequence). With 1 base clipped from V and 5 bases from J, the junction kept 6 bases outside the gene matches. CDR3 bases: TGTGCCAGCAGCTTAGAAGGGACAGGGCTCCACGAGCAGTACTTC. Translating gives CASSLEGTGLHEQYF. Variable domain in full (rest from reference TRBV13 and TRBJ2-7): AAGVIQSPRHLIKEKRETATLKCYPIPRHDTVYWYQQGPGQDPQFLISFYEKMQSDKGSIPDRFSAQQFSDYHSELNMSSLELGDSALYFCASSLEGTGLHEQYFGPGTRLTVT.

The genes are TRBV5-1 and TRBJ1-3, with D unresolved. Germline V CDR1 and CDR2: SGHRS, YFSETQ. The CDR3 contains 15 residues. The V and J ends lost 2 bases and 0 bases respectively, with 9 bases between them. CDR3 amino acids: CASSLGESSGNTIYF. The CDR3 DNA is TGCGCCAGCAGCTTAGGAGAAAGCTCTGGAAACACCATATATTTT.

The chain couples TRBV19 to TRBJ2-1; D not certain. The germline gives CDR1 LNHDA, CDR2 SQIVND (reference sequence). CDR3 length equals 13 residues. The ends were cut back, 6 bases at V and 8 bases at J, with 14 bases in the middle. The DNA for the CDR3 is TGTGCCAGTAGCCTAGTTAGCATCGATGAGCAGTTCTTC. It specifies CASSLVSIDEQFF.

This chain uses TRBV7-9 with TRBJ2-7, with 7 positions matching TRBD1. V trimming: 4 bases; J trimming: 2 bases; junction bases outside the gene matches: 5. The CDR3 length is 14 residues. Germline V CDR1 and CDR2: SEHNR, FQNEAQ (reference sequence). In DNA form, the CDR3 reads TGTGCCAGCAGCTCGACAGGGCTTACCTACGAGCAGTACTTC. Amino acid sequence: CASSSTGLTYEQYF. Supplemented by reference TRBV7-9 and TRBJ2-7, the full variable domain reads DTGVSQNPRHKITKRGQNVTFRCDPISEHNRLYWYRQTLGQGPEFLTYFQNEAQLEKSRLLSDRFSAERPKGSFSTLEIQRTEQGDSAMYLCASSSTGLTYEQYFGPGTRLTVT.

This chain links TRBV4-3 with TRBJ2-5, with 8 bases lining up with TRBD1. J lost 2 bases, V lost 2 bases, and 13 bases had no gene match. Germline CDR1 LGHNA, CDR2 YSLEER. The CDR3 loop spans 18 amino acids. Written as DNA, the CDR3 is TGCGCCAGCAGCCAAATATACCCGGGACAGGTCCTACAAGAGACCCAGTACTTC. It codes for CASSQIYPGQVLQETQYF.

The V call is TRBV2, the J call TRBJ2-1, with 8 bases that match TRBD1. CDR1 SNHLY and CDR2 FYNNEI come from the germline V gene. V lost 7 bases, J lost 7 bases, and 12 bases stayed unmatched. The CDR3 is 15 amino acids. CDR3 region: CASNPRTGSGNEQFF. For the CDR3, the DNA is TGTGCCAGCAATCCTAGGACAGGGTCGGGGAATGAGCAGTTCTTC.

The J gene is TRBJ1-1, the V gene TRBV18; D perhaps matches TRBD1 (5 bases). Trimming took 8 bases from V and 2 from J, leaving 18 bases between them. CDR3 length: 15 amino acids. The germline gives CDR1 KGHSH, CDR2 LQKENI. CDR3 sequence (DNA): TGTGCCAGCCCCCGAAGGCCGGGGGTTAACACTGAAGCTTTCTTT. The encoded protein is CASPRRPGVNTEAFF.